Shown below are 8 T cell receptor beta chains from a single sample sequenced in a study of shared clonotypes between healthy human individuals. Terminally differentiated effector memory CD45RA+ cells were excluded by CCR7 positive selection of CD45RO-negative cells. Assay used: immunoSEQ multiplex PCR; TCRdb lists only in-frame clones, some missing. The sample records about 1,900,000 clones, just under 95% being singletons. Input material: naive CD8+ T cells sorted from blood. All receptors derive from a young man in good health.

V and J are TRBV4-3 and TRBJ1-5; a possible D gene is TRBD1 (6 bases). V was shortened by 4 bases and J by 3 bases, with 13 bases between the two germline ends. Germline V lookup: CDR1 LGHNA, CDR2 YSLEER. The CDR3 covers 15 residues. CDR3 nucleotides: TGCGCCAGCAGCCCCTACCGGGGGCTCAATCAGCCCCAGCATTTT. This codes for CASSPYRGLNQPQHF.

This chain joins TRBV27 and TRBJ1-2; 10 nucleotides match TRBD1. V shed 5 bases, J shed 7 bases, and the junction held 7 bases outside the gene matches. The length of the CDR3 is 14 residues. The V gene's germline CDR1 is MNHEY and CDR2 SMNVEV (reference sequence). CDR3 in amino acids: CASSPTTGGGGYTF. In DNA, the CDR3 is TGTGCCAGCAGTCCAACGACAGGGGGCGGTGGCTACACCTTC.

The chain has TRBV4-1 and TRBJ1-1, with D perhaps TRBD1 (5 bases). There are 16 residues in the CDR3. Germline-derived CDR1 and CDR2 are MGHRA and YSYEKL. Deletions cut 2 bases from V and 1 base from J, with 14 bases between. CDR3 loop: CASSQIGAGRNTEAFF. CDR3 sequence (DNA): TGCGCCAGCAGCCAAATAGGGGCAGGTCGGAACACTGAAGCTTTCTTT.

This clone turned up a few times. The chain combines TRBV10-2 with TRBJ1-1, with no clear D. Trimming removed 10 bases from V and 1 base from J, with 7 bases in between. The CDR3 sequence is 11 residues long. Looked up from germline, CDR1 is WSHSY and CDR2 is SAAADI. The CDR3 protein is CATSWNTEAFF. DNA for the CDR3: TGCGCCACCAGCTGGAACACTGAAGCTTTCTTT.

As concerns this clone: One end of the junction is discordant with germline, which a read error may explain. The CDR3 protein is CASSMATGGETFF. The DNA for the CDR3 is TGTGCCAGTAGTATGGCGACAGGGGGTGAAACTTTCTTT. J is TRBJ1-1 and V is TRBV19; TRBD1 matches 9 bases. This CDR3 spans 13 amino acids. Germline CDR1 is LNHDA and CDR2 is SQIVND (reference sequence). Complete variable domain (other parts from reference TRBV19 and TRBJ1-1): DGGITQSPKYLFRKEGQNVTLSCEQNLNHDAMYWYRQDPGQGLRLIYYSQIVNDFQKGDIAEGYSVSREKKESFPLTVTSAQKNPTAFYLCASSMATGGETFFGQGTRLTVV.

The gene calls are TRBV30 and TRBJ1-2, with TRBD1 matching 8 bases. This CDR3 is built from 14 residues. The V gene end was trimmed by 4 bases and the J gene end by 1 base; junction bases not matched to a gene: 5. Germline-derived CDR1 and CDR2 are GTSNPN and SVGIG (reference sequence). CDR3 nucleotides: TGTGCCTGGAATGGACAGGGTGATAACTATGGCTACACCTTC. Its protein product is CAWNGQGDNYGYTF.

This clone was counted once. CDR3 in DNA: TGTGCCAGCAGCCCCCCTCTGGGGGAGACCCAGTACTTC. Its translation: CASSPPLGETQYF. This chain joins TRBV13 and TRBJ2-5; no clear D. CDR1 and CDR2 from the germline V gene are PRHDT and FYEKMQ (reference sequence). The CDR3 has 13 residues. With 5 bases removed from V and 5 bases from J, the gap between germline ends came to 12 bases.

The V call is TRBV7-9, the J call TRBJ2-3; TRBD1 might be the D (6 bases). The length of the CDR3 is 15 residues. Germline CDR1 reads SEHNR; CDR2 reads FQNEAQ (reference sequence). V lost 5 bases and J 4 bases, leaving 16 bases between the germline ends. The DNA of the CDR3 is TGTGCCAGCAGCGGTCAGGGGCCCCTCCCAGATACGCAGTATTTT. Its protein product is CASSGQGPLPDTQYF.